This TCR beta chain comes out of a study of T-cell reconstitution after alpha-beta-depleted transplantation in children. Molecular barcoding with unique molecular identifiers was used for the TCRbeta library. Using its own MiXCR run on the PCR reads, TCRdb lists one record per CDR3 protein. The sample has roughly 590,000 distinct CDR3 sequences, 16% seen once. Germline-derived CDR1 and CDR2 are MNHEY and SVGEGT. Trimming at V came to 2 bases and at J to 0 bases, leaving 8 bases not matched to a gene. CDR3 size: 18 residues. The source of this sequence is a human donor who donated a stem cell graft to a child with acute myeloid leukemia. The material sequenced was PBMCs from the stem cell graft donor, taken from the stem cell graft. The gene calls are TRBV6-2 or TRBV6-3 and TRBJ2-4, with 9 bases lining up with TRBD1. DNA for the CDR3: TGTGCCAGCAGTTACGGGCCGGGACAGGGCCTAGCCAAAAACATTCAGTACTTC. Residues: CASSYGPGQGLAKNIQYF.